The 32 T cell receptor beta chains below come from one sample, sequenced in a study of shared clonotypes between healthy human individuals. This table comes from immunoSEQ multiplex PCR, and its TCRdb copy is limited to in-frame clones, with some not included. The repertoire holds hundreds of thousands of clones, with approximately 75% as singletons. Sequenced: memory CD4+ T cells sorted from blood. Regarding subset: CD45RA-negative fraction. These receptors all stem from a woman under 40 in good health.

This clone was seen many times. The rearrangement uses TRBV7-7 and TRBJ2-1; a weak D match, TRBD2 (6 bases). The CDR3 length is 13 residues. From germline, CDR1 is SSHAT and CDR2 FNYEAQ (reference sequence). V was trimmed by 4 bases and J by 7 bases, leaving 11 bases between them. CDR3 nucleotide sequence: TGTGCCAGCAGCTCCGTAGCGGAGAATGAGCAGTTCTTC. As protein: CASSSVAENEQFF.

The V gene is TRBV2, the J gene TRBJ1-1, with D possibly TRBD1 on 6 matching bases. The CDR3 is made up of 12 amino acids. V was clipped by 5 bases and J by 7 bases, with 11 bases between them. From germline, CDR1 is SNHLY and CDR2 FYNNEI. CDR3 loop: CASSPQGNEAFF. In DNA form, the CDR3 reads TGTGCCAGCAGTCCCCAGGGGAATGAAGCTTTCTTT.

The chain is built from TRBV7-3 and TRBJ2-1, with 8 bases matching TRBD1. This CDR3 comprises 14 residues. The trim removed 2 bases at V and 8 bases at J, leaving 5 bases unmatched. Germline CDR1 and CDR2: SGHTA and FQGTGA. The DNA of the CDR3 is TGTGCCAGCAGCTTATATGGACAGGGTTATGAGCAGTTCTTC. Its translation: CASSLYGQGYEQFF.

The V call is TRBV28, the J call TRBJ2-7; D might be TRBD1 (5 bases). Trimming pared 6 bases from V and 0 bases from J, leaving 9 bases between. The CDR3 covers 13 residues. Germline assignment: CDR1 MDHEN and CDR2 SYDVKM. CDR3 protein: CASRQTASYEQYF. CDR3 DNA sequence: TGTGCCAGCAGACAGACAGCCTCCTACGAGCAGTACTTC.

This clone showed up just once. The chain couples TRBV28 to TRBJ1-1, with TRBD1 as a possible D gene (5 bases). CDR1 is MDHEN, CDR2 SYDVKM, per germline. The CDR3 is made up of 14 amino acids. The germline V and J ends were trimmed by 6 bases and 4 bases, with 15 bases remaining between them. In nucleotides, the CDR3 is TGTGCCAGCAGATCAGGGTGGAGTGGCACTGAAGCTTTCTTT. Residues: CASRSGWSGTEAFF.

This clone was seen more than once but under ten times. The J gene is TRBJ1-5, the V gene TRBV19, with no clear D. Deletions cut 5 bases from V and 4 bases from J, with 9 bases between. In germline, CDR1 is LNHDA, CDR2 SQIVND (reference sequence). The CDR3 extends over 13 amino acids. CDR3 DNA sequence: TGTGCCAGTAGTCCCCCTCAAAATCAGCCCCAGCATTTT. The encoded protein is CASSPPQNQPQHF.

Only one count was recorded for this clone. This chain links TRBV9 with TRBJ2-4; D call uncertain. V was trimmed by 3 bases and J by 0 bases, leaving 4 bases between them. The CDR3 has 13 amino acids. Germline-derived CDR1 and CDR2 are SGDLS and YYNGEE. In nucleotides, the CDR3 is TGTGCCAGCAGCGGCCTAGCCAAAAACATTCAGTACTTC. Translation gives CASSGLAKNIQYF.

The chain uses TRBV11-2 and TRBJ2-3; no reliable D call. This CDR3 contains 12 residues. Germline V gene data show CDR1 as SGHAT and CDR2 as FQNNGV. V was pared by 2 bases and J by 6 bases, with 6 bases between. Here the CDR3 DNA reads TGTGCCAGCAGCTTAAACCGGGATACGCAGTATTTT. Its translation is CASSLNRDTQYF.

The count of this clone is one. V usage is TRBV28 and J usage is TRBJ1-3, with D perhaps TRBD1 (5 bases). The V end was cut by 4 bases, the J end by 4 bases, with 20 bases between. Germline-derived CDR1 and CDR2 are MDHEN and SYDVKM. CDR3 length: 17 residues. The CDR3 here is CASSSGEAEGFGNTIYF. The CDR3 region has the DNA TGTGCCAGCAGTTCGGGGGAGGCGGAGGGGTTCGGAAACACCATATATTTT.

This clone turned up a few times. This chain connects TRBV10-1 to TRBJ1-2; D unclear. V was pared by 5 bases and J by 4 bases, with 17 bases between. This CDR3 is built from 15 residues. Per germline, CDR1 WNHNN and CDR2 SYGVQD (reference sequence). Here the CDR3 DNA reads TGCGCCAGCAGTAAGATGGCAGGCCATTTCTATGGCTACACCTTC. Its translation is CASSKMAGHFYGYTF.

A note on this clone: The same CDR3 is also encoded by other DNA sequences in this sample. The chain joins TRBV5-1 to TRBJ2-7, with a possible D match to TRBD2 (6 bases). Looked up from germline, CDR1 is SGHRS and CDR2 is YFSETQ. Trimming pared 0 bases from V and 0 bases from J, leaving 7 bases between. The CDR3 length is 14 residues. The CDR3 DNA follows: TGCGCCAGCAGCTTGGCGGGAGACTCCTACGAGCAGTACTTC. Its translation is CASSLAGDSYEQYF.

The V gene is TRBV27, the J gene TRBJ2-1; D perhaps matches TRBD1 (5 bases). V lost 5 bases and J 12 bases, leaving 26 bases between the germline ends. There are 16 residues in the CDR3. Germline CDR1 and CDR2: MNHEY and SMNVEV (reference sequence). CDR3 region: CASSPLQGRQWSPQFF. CDR3 nucleotides: TGTGCCAGCAGTCCCCTCCAGGGAAGACAATGGTCACCGCAGTTCTTC.

The V and J genes are TRBV2 and TRBJ1-1; D perhaps matches TRBD1 (5 bases). The V and J ends lost 7 bases and 0 bases respectively, with 15 bases between them. Germline CDR1 reads SNHLY; CDR2 reads FYNNEI. The CDR3 loop spans 15 amino acids. CDR3 loop: CASIDRGGLNTEAFF. In nucleotides, the CDR3 is TGTGCCAGCATCGATAGGGGTGGGTTGAACACTGAAGCTTTCTTT.

The rearrangement uses TRBV11-2 and TRBJ2-3; D unresolved. The V and J ends lost 8 bases and 6 bases respectively, with 15 bases between them. The CDR3 is 13 amino acids. In germline, CDR1 is SGHAT, CDR2 FQNNGV. CDR3: CASGPFLGDTQYF. Written as DNA, the CDR3 is TGTGCCAGCGGGCCCTTTCTGGGGGATACGCAGTATTTT. Using reference TRBV11-2 and TRBJ2-3 for the parts outside the CDR3, the full variable domain is EAGVAQSPRYKIIEKRQSVAFWCNPISGHATLYWYQQILGQGPKLLIQFQNNGVVDDSQLPKDRFSAERLKGVDSTLKIQPAKLEDSAVYLCASGPFLGDTQYFGPGTRLTVL.

The chain employs TRBV27 and TRBJ2-7; the D gene is possibly TRBD1 (6 bases). CDR3 size: 14 residues. The V gene lost 2 bases and the J gene lost 1 base, with 9 bases spanning the gap. Looked up from germline, CDR1 is MNHEY and CDR2 is SMNVEV (reference sequence). Here the CDR3 DNA reads TGTGCCAGCAGTTTAAACAGGGATTCCTACGAGCAGTACTTC. Translated, it gives CASSLNRDSYEQYF.

This sequence joins TRBV7-2 and TRBJ1-2; TRBD1 might be the D (6 bases). The CDR3 covers 15 residues. The V and J ends lost 1 base and 0 bases respectively, with 9 bases between them. Germline assignment: CDR1 SGHTA and CDR2 FQGNSA. CDR3 in DNA: TGTGCCAGCAGCTTAGTCAAGGGGGCTAACTATGGCTACACCTTC. This sequence encodes CASSLVKGANYGYTF.

The chain recombines TRBV7-8 with TRBJ2-6; 12 bases are a match to TRBD2. Trimming removed 4 bases from V and 2 bases from J; junction bases left unmatched: 15. This CDR3 comprises 21 residues. From germline, CDR1 is SGHVS and CDR2 FQNEAQ. CDR3 sequence reads: CASSSRLAGAGWLTGANVLTF. DNA of the CDR3: TGTGCCAGCAGCTCCCGACTAGCGGGAGCGGGGTGGTTAACTGGGGCCAACGTCCTGACTTTC.

The rearrangement uses TRBV6-5 and TRBJ1-5, with unresolved D. In germline, CDR1 is MNHEY, CDR2 SVGAGI. The CDR3 spans 13 residues. Trimming pared 4 bases from V and 1 base from J, leaving 5 bases between. CDR3 protein: CASSSKSNQPQHF. CDR3 DNA sequence: TGTGCCAGCAGTTCGAAAAGCAATCAGCCCCAGCATTTT.

This rearrangement joins TRBV6-5 to TRBJ2-7, with 9 bases aligning to TRBD2. Germline CDR1 and CDR2: MNHEY and SVGAGI. This CDR3 is 15 amino acids long. The junction had 8 bases not matched to a gene; V was cut back by 4 bases and J by 4 bases. In nucleotides, the CDR3 is TGTGCCAGCAGTTCTCCTAGCGGGATTCGGTACGAGCAGTACTTC. Protein product: CASSSPSGIRYEQYF.

Worth noting for this clone: The identical CDR3 is also encoded by other nucleotide sequences in the sample. This chain uses TRBV28 with TRBJ1-5; D is undetermined. This CDR3 has 13 amino acids. V was cut by 3 bases and J by 4 bases, with 7 bases left in between. From germline, CDR1 is MDHEN and CDR2 SYDVKM. In nucleotides, the CDR3 is TGTGCCAGCAGTTTCACCGGGAATCAGCCCCAGCATTTT. Translating gives CASSFTGNQPQHF.

The chain employs TRBV7-2 and TRBJ1-2, with 8 bases that match TRBD1. The J segment lost 1 base and the V segment lost 5 bases, leaving 6 bases of the junction unmatched. Germline lookup yields CDR1 SGHTA and CDR2 FQGNSA. This CDR3 is 15 amino acids long. The CDR3 loop is CASSLQGGLNYGYTF. CDR3 bases: TGTGCCAGCAGCCTACAGGGGGGGCTTAACTATGGCTACACCTTC.

CDR3 residues: CASSAGQEISYEQYF. CDR3 in DNA: TGTGCCAGCAGCGCGGGACAGGAGATTTCCTACGAGCAGTACTTC. The rearrangement links TRBV5-4 to TRBJ2-7, with 8 bases identical to TRBD1. The junction had 7 bases not matched to a gene; V was cut back by 4 bases and J by 1 base. The CDR3 totals 15 residues. In germline, CDR1 is SGHNT, CDR2 YYREEE (reference sequence).

The CDR3 loop reads CASSLATGYEQYF. CDR3 sequence (DNA): TGCGCCAGCAGCTTGGCCACGGGGTACGAGCAGTACTTC. The V call is TRBV5-1, the J call TRBJ2-7; a weak D match, TRBD2 (5 bases). This CDR3 has 13 residues. Germline-derived CDR1 and CDR2 are SGHRS and YFSETQ. V lost 0 bases, J lost 4 bases, and 8 bases lay in between.

This clone was counted a few times. This CDR3 is also generated by other DNA sequences in the sample. CDR3 residues: CASSLDRVYGYTF. DNA for the CDR3: TGTGCCAGCAGCCTGGACAGGGTCTATGGCTACACCTTC. The chain recombines TRBV5-4 with TRBJ1-2; 8 nucleotides match TRBD1. The J segment lost 4 bases and the V segment lost 4 bases, leaving 3 bases of the junction unmatched. The CDR3 covers 13 residues. Germline-derived CDR1 and CDR2 are SGHNT and YYREEE (reference sequence).

The chain is built from TRBV28 and TRBJ2-7; D might be TRBD1 (5 bases). CDR3 size: 14 residues. The germline V and J ends were trimmed by 2 bases and 5 bases, with 13 bases remaining between them. Germline-derived CDR1 and CDR2 are MDHEN and SYDVKM. CDR3 in amino acids: CASSLGFRGNEQYF. DNA for the CDR3: TGTGCCAGCAGTTTAGGGTTTAGGGGAAACGAGCAGTACTTC.

V is TRBV5-4 and J is TRBJ1-2; TRBD1 matches 9 bases. Germline loops: CDR1 SGHNT, CDR2 YYREEE (reference sequence). V lost 4 bases, J lost 8 bases, and 9 bases stayed unmatched. The CDR3 is 14 residues long. DNA for the CDR3: TGTGCCAGCAGCCTCCCGGGACAGGGTAGCGGCTACACCTTC. Residues: CASSLPGQGSGYTF.

The chain links TRBV15 to TRBJ1-4; no definite D call. This CDR3 has 17 amino acids. Germline V gene sequence: CDR1 LNHNV, CDR2 YYDKDF (reference sequence). Trimming shortened V by 1 base and J by 3 bases, and 15 bases separated the two germline ends. This chain's CDR3 is CATSRGKGAKANEKLFF. The CDR3 DNA reads TGTGCCACCAGCAGAGGGAAGGGAGCAAAGGCTAATGAAAAACTGTTTTTT.

The chain has TRBV18 and TRBJ2-2; D possibly corresponds to TRBD1 (6 bases). Germline loops: CDR1 KGHSH, CDR2 LQKENI. The CDR3 spans 14 residues. The germline V and J ends were trimmed by 5 bases and 1 base, with 8 bases remaining between them. The CDR3 region is CASSRTENTGELFF. Written as DNA, the CDR3 is TGTGCCAGCTCAAGGACAGAGAACACCGGGGAGCTGTTTTTT.

The chain carries TRBV28 and TRBJ2-1, with TRBD2 matching 8 bases. J lost 6 bases, V lost 4 bases, and 8 bases had no gene match. The CDR3 spans 15 residues. Germline V gene data show CDR1 as MDHEN and CDR2 as SYDVKM. The CDR3 protein is CASSSTGTSPNEQFF. Here the CDR3 DNA reads TGTGCCAGCAGTTCTACCGGGACTAGTCCCAATGAGCAGTTCTTC.

The chain recombines TRBV7-8 with TRBJ2-7, with 11 bases aligning to TRBD2. This CDR3 has 17 residues. After removal of 2 bases from V and 1 base from J, the junction contained 7 bases not matched to a gene. Looked up from germline, CDR1 is SGHVS and CDR2 is FQNEAQ. The CDR3 DNA sequence: TGTGCCAGCAGCTTAAGGACCGGGACTAGCGGTTCCTACGAGCAGTACTTC. Protein: CASSLRTGTSGSYEQYF. The variable domain in full, completed from reference TRBV7-8 and TRBJ2-7, reads GAGVSQSPRYKVAKRGQDVALRCDPISGHVSLFWYQQALGQGPEFLTYFQNEAQLDKSGLPSDRFFAERPEGSVSTLKIQRTQQEDSAVYLCASSLRTGTSGSYEQYFGPGTRLTVT.

There are a few counts of this clone. The V gene is TRBV29-1, the J gene TRBJ1-5; tentative D call: TRBD1 (5 bases). The CDR3 sequence is 14 residues long. Germline CDR1 and CDR2: SQVTM and ANQGSEA. With 4 bases removed from V and 0 bases from J, the gap between germline ends came to 10 bases. DNA for the CDR3: TGCAGCGTTGGGGAGGGGTATAGCAATCAGCCCCAGCATTTT. This translates into CSVGEGYSNQPQHF.

The table lists this clone with a few counts. V and J are TRBV2 and TRBJ1-1; perhaps TRBD1 as D (6 bases). The CDR3 sequence is 13 residues long. Deletions cut 5 bases from V and 5 bases from J, with 12 bases between. In germline, CDR1 is SNHLY, CDR2 FYNNEI. The CDR3 reads CASSTIRGTEAFF. CDR3 bases: TGTGCCAGCAGTACGATCAGGGGTACTGAAGCTTTCTTT.